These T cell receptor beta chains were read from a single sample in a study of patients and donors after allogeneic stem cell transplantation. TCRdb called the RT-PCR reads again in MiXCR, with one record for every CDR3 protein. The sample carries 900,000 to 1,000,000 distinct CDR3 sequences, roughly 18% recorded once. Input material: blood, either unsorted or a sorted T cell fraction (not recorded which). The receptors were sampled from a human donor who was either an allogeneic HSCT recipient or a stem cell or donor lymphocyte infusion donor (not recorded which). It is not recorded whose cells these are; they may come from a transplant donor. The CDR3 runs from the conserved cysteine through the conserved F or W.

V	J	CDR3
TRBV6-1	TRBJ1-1	CASSARLGGFGMNTEAFF
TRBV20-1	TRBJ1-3	CSARVPGLDSGNTIYF
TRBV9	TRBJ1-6	CASSVGIGGDSPLHF
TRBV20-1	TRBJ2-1	CSARDRPTRGGEQFF
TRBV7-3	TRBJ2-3	CASSYRTSGGTDTQYF
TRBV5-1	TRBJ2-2	CASSPGLAGIPSGGELFF
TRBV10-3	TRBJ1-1	CAISDLSWPEAFF
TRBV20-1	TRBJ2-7	CSAEPGQLYEQYF
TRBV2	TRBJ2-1	CASSEPGANEQFF
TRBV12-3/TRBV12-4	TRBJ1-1	CASSLLWRANTEAFF
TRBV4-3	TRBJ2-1	CASSQIQRGPYNEQFF
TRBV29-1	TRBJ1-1	CSVEVTGQPNTEAFF
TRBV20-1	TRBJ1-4	CSANPGEANEKLFF
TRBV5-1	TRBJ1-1	CASSTGRGLNTEAFF
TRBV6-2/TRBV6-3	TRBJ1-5	CASSYSFRAGSLQPQHF
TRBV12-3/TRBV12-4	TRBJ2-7	CASSPLGQAGTYEQYF
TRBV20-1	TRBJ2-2	CSAREGWDRNTGELFF
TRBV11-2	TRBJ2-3	CASSNGDTQYF
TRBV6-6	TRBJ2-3	CASSYSMSGTQYF
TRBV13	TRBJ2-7	CASSREQGGGYEQYF
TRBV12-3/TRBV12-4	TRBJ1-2	CASSFRAANYGYTF
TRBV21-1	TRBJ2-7	CASRNPVSYEQYF
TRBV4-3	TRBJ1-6	CASSQENGSPLHF
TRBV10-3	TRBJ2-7	CAISGTKGANEQYF
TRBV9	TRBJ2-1	CASSVDGLAGFNEQFF
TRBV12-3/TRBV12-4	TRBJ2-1	CASSLGLELEQFF
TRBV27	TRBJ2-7	CASSWTSGTYEQYF
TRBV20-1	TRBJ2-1	CSASTGNYNEQFF
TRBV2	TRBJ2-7	CASSGTSGSSYEQYF
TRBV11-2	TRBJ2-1	CASSLDAPSGRASYNEQFF
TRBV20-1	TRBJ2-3	CSARSLAGTDTQYF
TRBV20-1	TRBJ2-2	CSAREPKAGTNTGELFF
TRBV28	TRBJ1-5	CASSFRRAQHF
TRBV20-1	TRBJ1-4	CSARAGTGGQKLFF
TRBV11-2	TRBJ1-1	CASRGGGSTEAFF
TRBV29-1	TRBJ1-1	CSVDSGGAEAFF
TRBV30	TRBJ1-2	CAWSPPGQANYGYTF
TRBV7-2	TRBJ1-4	CASSPRRDNEKLFF
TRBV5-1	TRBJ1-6	CASSADRAGYNSPLHF
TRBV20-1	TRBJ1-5	CSAHTDPYSNQPQHF
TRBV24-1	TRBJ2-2	CATSDLTRANTGELFF
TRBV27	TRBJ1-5	CASSIRGPYQPQHF
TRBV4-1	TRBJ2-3	CASSQYLSGTDTQYF
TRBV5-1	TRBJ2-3	CASSFRETDTQYF
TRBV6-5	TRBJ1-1	CASSYDSLLGNTEAFF
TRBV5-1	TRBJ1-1	CASSLEASAPFF
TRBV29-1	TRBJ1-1	CSVELPTMNTEAFF
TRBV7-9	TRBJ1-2	CASSHRTDLYGYTF
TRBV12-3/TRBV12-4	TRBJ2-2	CASSPTTSGGPTGELFF
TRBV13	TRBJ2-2	CASSRQGLANTGELFF
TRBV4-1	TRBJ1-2	CASSQDGERDGYTF
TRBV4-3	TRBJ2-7	CASSQDLQGFYEQYF
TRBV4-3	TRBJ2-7	CASSQGDGYEQYF
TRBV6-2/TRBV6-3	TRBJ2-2	CASSTPDSSNTGELFF
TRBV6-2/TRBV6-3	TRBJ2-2	CASSYGLAGTGELFF
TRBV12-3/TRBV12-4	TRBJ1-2	CASSQSRVGGYTF
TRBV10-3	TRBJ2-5	CAISEEQGVQETQYF